This T cell receptor beta chain was identified during a study of memory CD4+ T cells and cytomegalovirus serostatus. As for the study in general: Of the healthy Belgian adults, 9 or 10 were CMV seropositive and around 22 seronegative.

Germline V gene lookup returns CDR1 ENHRY and CDR2 SYGVKD. This CDR3 contains 13 residues. V lost 10 bases, J lost 2 bases, and 13 bases lay in between. In its sample, this clone was seen once. Its matching antigen is unknown. Single viable CD3+CD4+CD8-CD45RO+ cells were sorted as the memory CD4+ T cells. Positive selection with CD4 microbeads enriched total CD4+ T cells. Study results and caveats: Suggested: most of the CMV-linked TCR signature lies in CD4+ memory cells. CD4+ memory repertoires contained about 40% of the roughly 160 reported CMV TCRbeta sequences.

Clones were read by immunoSEQ multiplex PCR, and TCRdb kept only the in-frame ones, dropping some. The sample includes 75,000 to 90,000 clones, 75% to 90% of them seen just once. The sequenced material came from memory CD4+ T cells from blood. The source of this sequence is an adult in good health and CMV-seronegative. This chain joins TRBV10-3 and TRBJ2-3; the D gene is possibly TRBD1 (6 bases). The CDR3 protein is CANGQSDTDTQYF. CDR3 DNA sequence: TGTGCCAACGGACAGTCCGACACAGATACGCAGTATTTT.